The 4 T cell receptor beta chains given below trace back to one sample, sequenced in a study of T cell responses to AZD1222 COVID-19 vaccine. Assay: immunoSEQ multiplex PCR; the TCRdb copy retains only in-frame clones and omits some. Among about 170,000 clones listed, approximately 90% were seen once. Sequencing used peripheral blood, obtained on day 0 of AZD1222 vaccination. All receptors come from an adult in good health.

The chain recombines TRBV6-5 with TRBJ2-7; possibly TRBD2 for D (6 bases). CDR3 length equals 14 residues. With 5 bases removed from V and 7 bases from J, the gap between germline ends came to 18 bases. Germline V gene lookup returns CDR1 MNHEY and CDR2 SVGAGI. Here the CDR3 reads CASSQMGGAGEQYF. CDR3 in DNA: TGTGCCAGCAGTCAAATGGGCGGCGCGGGAGAGCAGTACTTC.

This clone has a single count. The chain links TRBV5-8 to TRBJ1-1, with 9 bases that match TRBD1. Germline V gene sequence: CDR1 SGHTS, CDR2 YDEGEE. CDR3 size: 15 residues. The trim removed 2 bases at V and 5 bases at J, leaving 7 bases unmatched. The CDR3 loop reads CASSLTGQGRTEAFF. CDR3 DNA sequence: TGTGCCAGCAGCTTAACCGGACAGGGGAGAACTGAAGCTTTCTTT.

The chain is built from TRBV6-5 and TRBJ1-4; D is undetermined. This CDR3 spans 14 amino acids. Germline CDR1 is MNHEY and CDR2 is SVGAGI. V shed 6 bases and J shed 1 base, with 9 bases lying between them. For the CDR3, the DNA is TGTGCCAGCAGCCCCATTAGAACTAATGAAAAACTGTTTTTT. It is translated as CASSPIRTNEKLFF.

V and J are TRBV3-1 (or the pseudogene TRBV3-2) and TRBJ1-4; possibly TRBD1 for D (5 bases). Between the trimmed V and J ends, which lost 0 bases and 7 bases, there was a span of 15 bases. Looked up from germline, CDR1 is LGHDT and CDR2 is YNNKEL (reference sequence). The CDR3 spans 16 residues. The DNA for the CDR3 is TGTGCCAGCAGCCAAGATACGGGCCCCGGGGGTGAAAAACTGTTTTTT. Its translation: CASSQDTGPGGEKLFF.